Presented here are 6 T cell receptor beta chains from one specimen sequenced in a study of OX40 agonist ivuxolimab in advanced cancers. Repertoires were generated with immunoSEQ multiplex PCR, while TCRdb's copy carries only in-frame clones and drops some. The repertoire holds about 83,000 clones, approximately 91% seen once, with 0.71% in the top ten. This specimen was CD4+ or CD8+ T cells sorted from blood, taken in a trial of the OX40 agonist ivuxolimab. These receptor sequences come from an adult with an advanced solid tumor such as melanoma, head and neck, liver or kidney cancer.

This clone appeared a few times. The chain carries TRBV11-1 and TRBJ2-3; D may correspond to TRBD1 or TRBD2 (5 bases each). CDR3 length: 15 amino acids. Germline V gene lookup returns CDR1 SGHAT and CDR2 FQDESV (reference sequence). Trimming cost V 3 bases and J 0 bases, with 10 bases left between them. Here the CDR3 reads CASSFGTYSTDTQYF. Here the CDR3 DNA reads TGTGCCAGCAGCTTCGGGACGTATAGCACAGATACGCAGTATTTT.

The chain joins TRBV5-1 to TRBJ2-5; D is unresolved. This CDR3 has 13 residues. Per the germline V gene, CDR1 is SGHRS and CDR2 is YFSETQ. V was cut by 3 bases and J by 1 base, with 7 bases left in between. The CDR3 DNA reads TGCGCCAGCAGCTGGAACCTCCAAGAGACCCAGTACTTC. Translating it yields CASSWNLQETQYF.

This sequence joins TRBV2 and TRBJ2-7; 8 bases are a match to TRBD1. The CDR3 is 15 amino acids. Trimming took 4 bases from V and 6 from J; bases not matched to a gene: 11. The germline V gene encodes CDR1 SNHLY and CDR2 FYNNEI. CDR3 DNA sequence: TGTGCCAGCAGTGCGCGAAGGACAGGGACCGGCGAGCAGTACTTC. Translating it yields CASSARRTGTGEQYF.

This clone was seen more than once but under ten times. The rearrangement links TRBV25-1 to TRBJ1-1; D ambiguous. This CDR3 has 13 amino acids. The V gene lost 6 bases and the J gene lost 0 bases, with 8 bases spanning the gap. Germline CDR1 MGHDK, CDR2 SYGVNS. CDR3 residues: CASSTYVNTEAFF. The CDR3 DNA sequence: TGTGCCAGCAGCACCTATGTGAACACTGAAGCTTTCTTT.

The chain couples TRBV30 to TRBJ1-4, with a tentative D call TRBD1 (5 bases). The length of the CDR3 is 12 residues. The V gene lost 3 bases and the J gene lost 8 bases, with 10 bases spanning the gap. Germline loops: CDR1 GTSNPN, CDR2 SVGIG (reference sequence). The CDR3 sequence: CAWSGTVEKLFF. The CDR3 bases are TGTGCCTGGAGCGGGACGGTCGAAAAACTGTTTTTT.

The chain recombines TRBV10-1 with TRBJ2-1, with 7 bases that match TRBD1. Germline trimming cut 3 bases from V and 6 bases from J; bases unmatched to any gene: 5. The CDR3 loop spans 14 amino acids. Germline CDR1 and CDR2: WNHNN and SYGVQD (reference sequence). The CDR3, as DNA: TGCGCCAGCAGTGAAGGGGGCGATCGCAATGAGCAGTTCTTC. This codes for CASSEGGDRNEQFF.